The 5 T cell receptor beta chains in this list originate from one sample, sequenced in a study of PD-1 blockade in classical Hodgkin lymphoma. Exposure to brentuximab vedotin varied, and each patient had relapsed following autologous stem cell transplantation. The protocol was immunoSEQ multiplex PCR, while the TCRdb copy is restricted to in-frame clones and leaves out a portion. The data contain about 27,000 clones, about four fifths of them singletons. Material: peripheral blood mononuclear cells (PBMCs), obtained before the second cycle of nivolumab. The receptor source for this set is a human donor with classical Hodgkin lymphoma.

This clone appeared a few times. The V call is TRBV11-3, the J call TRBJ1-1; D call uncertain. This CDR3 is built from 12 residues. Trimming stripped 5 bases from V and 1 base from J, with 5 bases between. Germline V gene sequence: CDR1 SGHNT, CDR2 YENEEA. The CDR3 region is CASSRKNTEAFF. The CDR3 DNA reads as TGTGCCAGCAGCCGCAAGAACACTGAAGCTTTCTTT.

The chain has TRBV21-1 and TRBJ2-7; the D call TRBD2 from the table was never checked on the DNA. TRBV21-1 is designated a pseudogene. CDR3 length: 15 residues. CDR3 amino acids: CASSKAGVYPYEQYF. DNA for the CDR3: TGTGCCAGCAGCAAAGCCGGGGTATACCCCTACGAGCAGTACTTC.

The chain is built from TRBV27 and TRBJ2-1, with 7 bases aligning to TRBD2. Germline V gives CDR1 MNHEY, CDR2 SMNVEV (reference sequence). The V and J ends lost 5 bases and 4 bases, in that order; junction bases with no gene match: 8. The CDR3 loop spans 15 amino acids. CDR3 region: CASSRSTSPYNEQFF. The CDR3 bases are TGTGCCAGCAGTCGCTCGACTAGCCCATACAATGAGCAGTTCTTC.

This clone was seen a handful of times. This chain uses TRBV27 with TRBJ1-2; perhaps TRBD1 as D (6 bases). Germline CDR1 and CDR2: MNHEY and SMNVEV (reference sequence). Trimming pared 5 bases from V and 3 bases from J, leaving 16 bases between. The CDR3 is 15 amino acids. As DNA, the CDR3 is TGTGCCAGCAGTACCCGACAGGAAGGGGACTATGGCTACACCTTC. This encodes CASSTRQEGDYGYTF.

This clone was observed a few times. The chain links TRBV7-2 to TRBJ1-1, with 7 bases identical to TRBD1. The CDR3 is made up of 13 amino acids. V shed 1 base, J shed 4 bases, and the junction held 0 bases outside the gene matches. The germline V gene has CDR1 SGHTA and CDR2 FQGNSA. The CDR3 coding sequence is TGTGCCAGCAGCTTAGGACAGGGCACTGAAGCTTTCTTT. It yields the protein CASSLGQGTEAFF.